This TCR beta chain was captured in a study of Graves' ophthalmopathy and Graves' hyperthyroidism. Study findings and constraints: Separation of ophthalmopathy from stable hyperthyroidism was achieved by a 13-signature model, at approximately 88% sensitivity and about 81% specificity.

The length of the CDR3 is 14 residues. Trimming cost V 1 base and J 5 bases, with 14 bases left between them. CDR1 DFQATT and CDR2 SNEGSKA come from the germline V gene (reference sequence). For repertoire sequencing, the TCR beta CDR3 regions were amplified from RNA transcripts. The authors performed first-round RT-PCR with HTBI primers and then a second-round multiplex PCR. One entry per CDR3 protein results from TCRdb running MiXCR on the multiplex PCR reads. The sample has about 660,000 distinct CDR3 sequences, 35% to 45% seen once. This clonotype was seen more than once but under ten times. Antigen: not known.

The chain has TRBV20-1 and TRBJ1-1; no definite D call. This sequence was found in an adult man with Graves' ophthalmopathy. Source material: peripheral blood. The CDR3 region has the DNA TGCAGTGCTAGAGGTTCCAGGTTGGCAACTGAAGCTTTCTTT. Protein sequence: CSARGSRLATEAFF.